Listed here are 23 T cell receptor beta chains from one sample, sequenced in a study of T cells in Graves' hyperthyroidism and ophthalmopathy. It was RNA transcripts that yielded the amplified TCR beta CDR3 regions. With the HTBI primer set, the TCR CDR3 went through a first round of RT-PCR. TCRdb recomputed calls from the multiplex PCR reads with MiXCR, one row per CDR3 protein. The sample has fewer than 900,000 distinct CDR3 sequences, approximately 16% seen once. The sequencing sample was made of blood. These receptors all come from a man in his late teens or twenties with Graves' hyperthyroidism.

This clonotype was counted a single time. This chain uses TRBV7-9 with TRBJ1-2, with D possibly TRBD1 on 5 matching bases. Germline-derived CDR1 and CDR2 are SEHNR and FQNEAQ (reference sequence). V lost 0 bases to trimming and J lost 6 bases, with 11 bases between them. This CDR3 has 14 residues. In nucleotides, the CDR3 is TGTGCCAGCAGCTTAGCTTTGGGAGGGGATGGCTACACCTTC. Translated, it gives CASSLALGGDGYTF. The whole variable domain, remainder taken from reference TRBV7-9 and TRBJ1-2, is DTGVSQNPRHKITKRGQNVTFRCDPISEHNRLYWYRQTLGQGPEFLTYFQNEAQLEKSRLLSDRFSAERPKGSFSTLEIQRTEQGDSAMYLCASSLALGGDGYTFGSGTRLTVV.

This clonotype showed up many times. The DNA for the CDR3 is TGCGCCAGCAGCTGGGGGACAGGGGGTGTGAACTATGGCTACACCTTC. Amino acid sequence: CASSWGTGGVNYGYTF. V usage is TRBV5-1 and J usage is TRBJ1-2, with TRBD1 matching 11 bases. Germline CDR1 is SGHRS and CDR2 is YFSETQ. Trimming at V came to 3 bases and at J to 2 bases, leaving 6 bases not matched to a gene. The CDR3 runs to 16 residues.

A few counts support this clonotype. The chain employs TRBV20-1 and TRBJ2-3, with a tentative D call TRBD2 (6 bases). The CDR3 runs to 16 residues. V lost 0 bases and J lost 0, with 13 bases in between. Looked up from germline, CDR1 is DFQATT and CDR2 is SNEGSKA (reference sequence). CDR3 in amino acids: CSARDLKGLSTDTQYF. The CDR3 DNA sequence: TGCAGTGCTAGAGATCTCAAGGGACTCAGCACAGATACGCAGTATTTT.

This clonotype was counted ten times or more. The gene calls are TRBV13 and TRBJ2-5; D unclear. The V gene's germline CDR1 is PRHDT and CDR2 FYEKMQ (reference sequence). The V gene lost 3 bases and the J gene lost 2 bases, with 13 bases spanning the gap. The CDR3 extends over 15 amino acids. The CDR3, as DNA: TGTGCCAGCAGCTTGGATGTGGGTCCTCAAGAGACCCAGTACTTC. This sequence encodes CASSLDVGPQETQYF.

The gene calls are TRBV11-3 and TRBJ2-5; 9 nucleotides agree with TRBD2. CDR1 and CDR2 from the germline V gene are SGHNT and YENEEA. The CDR3 is made up of 14 amino acids. Trimming removed 5 bases from V and 7 bases from J; junction bases left unmatched: 8. CDR3 protein: CASSRLSGRGTQYF. DNA of the CDR3: TGTGCCAGCAGCCGGCTTAGCGGGAGAGGGACCCAGTACTTC.

This clonotype was seen a few times. This chain links TRBV28 with TRBJ1-5; 7 bases fit TRBD1. J lost 3 bases, V lost 5 bases, and 7 bases had no gene match. The CDR3 runs to 15 residues. Germline loops: CDR1 MDHEN, CDR2 SYDVKM. The CDR3 DNA follows: TGTGCCAGCAGTGACGGACAGGACATCAATCAGCCCCAGCATTTT. This gives the protein CASSDGQDINQPQHF.

The chain links TRBV2 to TRBJ1-2, with TRBD1 identical over 9 bases. The V and J ends lost 6 bases and 6 bases, in that order; junction bases with no gene match: 11. The CDR3 has 15 amino acids. Germline CDR1 and CDR2: SNHLY and FYNNEI. The CDR3 region is CASSNGRRDRDGYTF. DNA of the CDR3: TGTGCCAGCAGCAATGGGAGGCGGGACAGGGATGGCTACACCTTC.

This clonotype appeared many times. The chain links TRBV11-2 to TRBJ2-3; D gene uncertain. This CDR3 has 13 amino acids. V gave up 5 bases and J gave up 4 bases, with 10 bases separating them. CDR1 and CDR2 (germline): SGHAT, FQNNGV. The CDR3 is CASSPRLPDTQYF. The CDR3 DNA sequence: TGTGCCAGCAGCCCCAGACTCCCAGATACGCAGTATTTT.

CDR3 in amino acids: CASSPPSGNSYNEQFF. The CDR3 nucleotides are TGTGCCAGCAGCCCCCCTAGCGGGAACTCCTACAATGAGCAGTTCTTC. The chain uses TRBV9 and TRBJ2-1; 9 bases line up with TRBD2. The CDR3 sequence is 16 residues long. Germline lookup yields CDR1 SGDLS and CDR2 YYNGEE. With V trimmed by 4 bases and J by 0 bases, 5 bases remained unmatched.

This clonotype showed up just a few times. This rearrangement joins TRBV5-6 to TRBJ1-4, with D possibly matching TRBD1 (6 bases). In germline, CDR1 is SGHDT, CDR2 YYEEEE. V lost 2 bases to trimming and J lost 7 bases, with 12 bases between them. The CDR3 contains 14 residues. CDR3 sequence reads: CASSLEQGVEKLFF. In DNA, the CDR3 is TGTGCCAGCAGCTTAGAACAGGGAGTTGAAAAACTGTTTTTT.

This clonotype was recorded at least ten times. V and J are TRBV28 and TRBJ2-7; possibly TRBD2 for D (5 bases). V gave up 4 bases and J gave up 3 bases, with 7 bases separating them. This CDR3 spans 12 amino acids. The germline V gene has CDR1 MDHEN and CDR2 SYDVKM. The CDR3 region is CASSSAGYEQYF. The CDR3 DNA follows: TGTGCCAGCAGTTCCGCGGGCTACGAGCAGTACTTC.

This clonotype has at least ten counts. The V call is TRBV9, the J call TRBJ2-1; 14 nucleotides line up with TRBD2. V lost 0 bases, J lost 1 base, and 0 bases stayed unmatched. The germline gives CDR1 SGDLS, CDR2 YYNGEE. This CDR3 is 17 amino acids long. For the CDR3, the DNA is TGTGCCAGCAGCGTAGGGACTAGCGGGAGGTCCTACAATGAGCAGTTCTTC. This sequence encodes CASSVGTSGRSYNEQFF.

This clonotype was found many times. The chain employs TRBV28 and TRBJ2-5; D unresolved. CDR3 length: 14 residues. Germline V CDR1 and CDR2: MDHEN, SYDVKM. The V gene lost 2 bases and the J gene lost 1 base, with 8 bases spanning the gap. CDR3 loop: CASSLKAVQETQYF. CDR3 bases: TGTGCCAGCAGTTTAAAGGCCGTCCAAGAGACCCAGTACTTC.

V is TRBV13 and J is TRBJ2-7, with D unresolved. CDR3 length: 16 residues. Trimming took off 1 base at V and 2 bases at J, with 15 bases between the two ends. Per germline, CDR1 PRHDT and CDR2 FYEKMQ (reference sequence). The CDR3 bases are TGTGCCAGCAGCTTAGATGGTGGACGCAGCCCCTACGAGCAGTACTTC. Residues: CASSLDGGRSPYEQYF.

This clonotype was picked up many times. The chain has TRBV12-3 or TRBV12-4 and TRBJ2-7; TRBD2 matches 9 bases. Germline trimming cut 1 base from V and 3 bases from J; bases unmatched to any gene: 4. There are 15 residues in the CDR3. Written as DNA, the CDR3 is TGTGCCAGCAGTTTAGGTAGCGGGAGTTTCTACGAGCAGTACTTC. This translates into CASSLGSGSFYEQYF.

The chain combines TRBV7-9 with TRBJ2-2, with 15 bases aligning to TRBD2. The J segment lost 7 bases and the V segment lost 5 bases, leaving 5 bases of the junction unmatched. This CDR3 has 16 residues. The germline CDR1 and CDR2 sequences are SEHNR and FQNEAQ (reference sequence). For the CDR3, the DNA is TGTGCCAGCAGCCCGGGACTAGCGGGAGGAATCGGGGAGCTGTTTTTT. It specifies CASSPGLAGGIGELFF.

This clonotype was counted a few times. This sequence joins TRBV15 and TRBJ2-1; D is perhaps TRBD1 (6 bases). Germline V gene sequence: CDR1 LNHNV, CDR2 YYDKDF (reference sequence). Trimming cost V 8 bases and J 8 bases, with 16 bases left between them. The CDR3 contains 13 residues. The chain's CDR3 is CATGGRASHEQFF. The CDR3 DNA reads TGTGCCACCGGGGGCAGGGCGAGCCATGAGCAGTTCTTC.

This clonotype was picked up many times. The rearrangement links TRBV6-2 or TRBV6-3 to TRBJ1-2; 8 nucleotides align to TRBD1. The CDR3 runs 16 residues. CDR1 is MNHEY, CDR2 SVGEGT, per germline. The V gene end was trimmed by 7 bases and the J gene end by 4 bases; junction bases not matched to a gene: 14. Written as DNA, the CDR3 is TGTGCCAGCATTTCCGGGACAGGCGCCTTGGGCTATGGCTACACCTTC. It specifies CASISGTGALGYGYTF.

This clonotype was recorded at least ten times. The CDR3 sequence: CASSQDPSGVGYEQYF. In DNA, the CDR3 is TGTGCCAGCAGCCAAGACCCCTCAGGGGTTGGGTACGAGCAGTACTTC. V gene TRBV3-1 combines with J gene TRBJ2-7, with D perhaps TRBD1 (6 bases). Germline V gene data show CDR1 as LGHDT and CDR2 as YNNKEL (reference sequence). CDR3 length: 16 amino acids. V was clipped by 0 bases and J by 4 bases, with 16 bases between them.

This clonotype was seen more than once but under ten times. The V call is TRBV6-5, the J call TRBJ2-5, with D uncertain. CDR1 is MNHEY, CDR2 SVGAGI, per germline. V was shortened by 4 bases and J by 2 bases, with 11 bases between the two germline ends. There are 14 residues in the CDR3. CDR3 DNA: TGTGCCAGCAGTTCCCTACAGATACAAGAGACCCAGTACTTC. This encodes CASSSLQIQETQYF.

This clonotype was seen ten or more times. J is TRBJ2-7 and V is TRBV12-3 or TRBV12-4, with 11 bases aligning to TRBD1. J lost 6 bases, V lost 3 bases, and 4 bases had no gene match. The CDR3 length is 14 residues. The CDR3 nucleotides read TGTGCCAGCAGTTTCGGACAGGGGGCTTTCGAGCAGTACTTC. This sequence encodes CASSFGQGAFEQYF.

This clonotype has ten or more counts. The CDR3 DNA follows: TGTGCCAGCAGCTCCGACAGGTTATCAGGTGGGGATACGCAGTATTTT. Translation: CASSSDRLSGGDTQYF. This rearrangement joins TRBV28 to TRBJ2-3; D may be TRBD1 (6 bases). Trimming left V 6 bases short and J 6 bases short, with 22 bases between. CDR1 MDHEN and CDR2 SYDVKM come from the germline V gene. This CDR3 comprises 16 residues.

This clonotype was picked up many times. This chain connects TRBV28 to TRBJ2-1; D possibly corresponds to TRBD2 (7 bases). Germline CDR1 is MDHEN and CDR2 is SYDVKM. Trimming cost V 5 bases and J 0 bases, with 20 bases left between them. The CDR3 consists of 18 residues. The CDR3 loop is CASSPSRGAGSSYNEQFF. The CDR3 DNA reads TGTGCCAGCAGTCCATCCCGGGGGGCAGGGAGCTCCTACAATGAGCAGTTCTTC.